The clone carrying this T cell receptor beta chain was seen more than once but under ten times. Its specificity is unknown. Germline CDR1 reads SGHTA; CDR2 reads FQGNSA. V was cut by 1 base and J by 7 bases, with 13 bases left in between. The CDR3 is 15 amino acids. Study-wide points: Larger-cohort validation covered only one TCR beta V-J rearrangement. In terms of TCR gene usage, tumor memory CD4+ T cells clustered together with blood and lymph node memory CD4+ cells, as well as with lymph node naive CD4+ cells.

Semi-nested PCR with Nested Universal Primer A followed constant-region reverse priming of full-length variable regions. TCRdb itself ran the 5' RACE reads through MiXCR, one entry per CDR3 protein. The sample lists 6,500 to 7,000 distinct CDR3 sequences, approximately 52% seen once, with less than 4% in the top ten. The TCR originated in a female donor with breast cancer. This chain connects TRBV7-2 to TRBJ1-4; a weak D match, TRBD1 (6 bases). The sequenced sample was naive CD4+ T cells sorted from a lymph node. Subset given: naive CD4+ T cells, CD4+CD45RA+CD25-. CDR3 in amino acids: CASSLGPGAGEKLFF. The CDR3 coding sequence is TGTGCCAGCAGCTTAGGTCCAGGGGCCGGTGAAAAACTGTTTTTT.